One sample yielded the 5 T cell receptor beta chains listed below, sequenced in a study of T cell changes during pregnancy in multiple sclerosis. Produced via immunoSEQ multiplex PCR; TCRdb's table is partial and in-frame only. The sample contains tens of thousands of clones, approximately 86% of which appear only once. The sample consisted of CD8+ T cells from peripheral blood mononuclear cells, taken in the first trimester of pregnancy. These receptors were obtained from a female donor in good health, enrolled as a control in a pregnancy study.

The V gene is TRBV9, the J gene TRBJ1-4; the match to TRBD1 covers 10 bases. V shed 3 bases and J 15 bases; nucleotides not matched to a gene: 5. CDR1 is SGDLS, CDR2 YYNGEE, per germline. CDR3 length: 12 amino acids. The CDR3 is CASSGSGTGVFF. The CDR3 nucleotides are TGTGCCAGCAGCGGGTCGGGGACAGGGGTGTTTTTT.

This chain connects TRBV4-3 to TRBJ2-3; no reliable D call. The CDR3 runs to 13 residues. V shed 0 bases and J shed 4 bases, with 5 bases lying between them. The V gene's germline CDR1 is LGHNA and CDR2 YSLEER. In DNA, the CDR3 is TGCGCCAGCAGCCAAGATCCCTCAGATACGCAGTATTTT. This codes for CASSQDPSDTQYF.

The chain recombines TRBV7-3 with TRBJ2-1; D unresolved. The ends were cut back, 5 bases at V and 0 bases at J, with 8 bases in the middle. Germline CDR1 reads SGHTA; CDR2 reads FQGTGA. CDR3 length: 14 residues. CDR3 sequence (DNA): TGTGCCAGCAGCATGGAGAGCTCCTACAATGAGCAGTTCTTC. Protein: CASSMESSYNEQFF. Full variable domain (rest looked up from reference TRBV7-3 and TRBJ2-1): GAGVSQTPSNKVTEKGKYVELRCDPISGHTALYWYRQSLGQGPEFLIYFQGTGAADDSGLPNDRFFAVRPEGSVSTLKIQRTERGDSAVYLCASSMESSYNEQFFGPGTRLTVL.

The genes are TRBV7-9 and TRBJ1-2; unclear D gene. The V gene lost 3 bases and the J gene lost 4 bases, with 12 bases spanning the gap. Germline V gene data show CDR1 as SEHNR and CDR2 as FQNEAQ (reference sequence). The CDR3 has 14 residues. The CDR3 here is CASSLSVAGYGYTF. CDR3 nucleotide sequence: TGTGCCAGCAGCTTGTCTGTGGCAGGCTATGGCTACACCTTC.

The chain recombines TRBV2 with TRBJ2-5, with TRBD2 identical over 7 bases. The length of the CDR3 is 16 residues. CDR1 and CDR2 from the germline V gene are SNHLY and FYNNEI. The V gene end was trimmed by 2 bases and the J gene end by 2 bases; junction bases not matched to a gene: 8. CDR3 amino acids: CASSESVAGSQETQYF. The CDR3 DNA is TGTGCCAGCAGTGAATCGGTAGCGGGTTCTCAAGAGACCCAGTACTTC.